One and the same sample provided the 21 T cell receptor beta chains below, sequenced in a study of cytomegalovirus exposure and HLA in healthy donors. PCR amplification relied on 60 Vbeta primers (plus 13 Jbeta primers). TCRdb's table, derived via immunoSEQ multiplex PCR, lists solely in-frame clones and lacks some. The table includes 100,000 or so clones, roughly 80% detected once. Sequencing used PBMCs. The receptors were sampled from a man aged 35 to 55 in good health and CMV-seronegative.

The gene calls are TRBV19 and TRBJ1-1, with D perhaps TRBD1 (6 bases). Germline lookup yields CDR1 LNHDA and CDR2 SQIVND (reference sequence). The germline V and J ends were trimmed by 7 bases and 6 bases, with 18 bases remaining between them. This CDR3 region has 14 residues. CDR3 sequence: CASTPLGGSAEAFF. The CDR3 region has the DNA TGTGCCAGTACCCCCCTAGGGGGTAGTGCTGAAGCTTTCTTT.

V is TRBV30 and J is TRBJ1-5, with D perhaps TRBD1 (5 bases). The ends were cut back, 5 bases at V and 2 bases at J, with 13 bases in the middle. The CDR3 covers 14 residues. CDR1 is GTSNPN, CDR2 SVGIG, per germline (reference sequence). The CDR3 bases are TGTGCCTGGTCATCGTGGGGGGGCAATCAGCCCCAGCATTTT. Encoded protein: CAWSSWGGNQPQHF.

This rearrangement joins TRBV13 to TRBJ1-6, with 8 bases that match TRBD1. Unmatched junction bases numbered 6, after V lost 2 bases and J lost 9 bases. The CDR3 is made up of 15 amino acids. Germline lookup yields CDR1 PRHDT and CDR2 FYEKMQ (reference sequence). In DNA, the CDR3 is TGTGCCAGCAGCTTAAACCGACAGGGGCCTTCACCCCTCCACTTT. Translated, it gives CASSLNRQGPSPLHF. The full variable domain, completed using reference TRBV13 and TRBJ1-6, is AAGVIQSPRHLIKEKRETATLKCYPIPRHDTVYWYQQGPGQDPQFLISFYEKMQSDKGSIPDRFSAQQFSDYHSELNMSSLELGDSALYFCASSLNRQGPSPLHFGNGTRLTVT.

The rearrangement links TRBV7-6 to TRBJ2-3; the D is unclear. This CDR3 has 11 residues. V shed 5 bases and J shed 6 bases, with 6 bases lying between them. The germline CDR1 and CDR2 sequences are SGHVS and FNYEAQ. The CDR3 is CASSLRDTQYF. CDR3 sequence (DNA): TGTGCCAGCAGCCTCCGGGATACGCAGTATTTT.

J is TRBJ2-3 and V is TRBV9, with D perhaps matching TRBD1 (6 bases). This CDR3 region has 15 residues. V lost 4 bases to trimming and J lost 3 bases, with 15 bases between them. Germline loops: CDR1 SGDLS, CDR2 YYNGEE. CDR3 residues: CASSQAPRGTDTQYF. CDR3 nucleotides: TGTGCCAGCAGCCAGGCCCCGAGGGGGACAGATACGCAGTATTTT. The full variable domain, in which reference TRBV9 and TRBJ2-3 provide the parts outside the CDR3, is DSGVTQTPKHLITATGQRVTLRCSPRSGDLSVYWYQQSLDQGLQFLIQYYNGEERAKGNILERFSAQQFPDLHSELNLSSLELGDSALYFCASSQAPRGTDTQYFGPGTRLTVL.

The rearrangement links TRBV6-5 to TRBJ1-5; TRBD1 matches 11 bases. J gave up 6 bases and V 5 bases, and 3 bases lay outside the gene matches. The length of the CDR3 is 14 residues. CDR1 is MNHEY, CDR2 SVGAGI, per germline. CDR3 residues: CASSKGQGGQPQHF. The CDR3 bases are TGTGCCAGCAGTAAGGGACAGGGGGGTCAGCCCCAGCATTTT.

This sequence joins TRBV4-3 and TRBJ1-2; D possibly corresponds to TRBD1 (6 bases). Between the trimmed V and J ends, which lost 4 bases and 4 bases, there was a span of 10 bases. Per germline, CDR1 LGHNA and CDR2 YSLEER. The CDR3 sequence is 13 residues long. As DNA, the CDR3 is TGCGCCAGCAGCCCAACGGACAGCTATGGCTACACCTTC. As protein: CASSPTDSYGYTF.

V gene TRBV5-1 combines with J gene TRBJ2-5, with TRBD2 matching over 8 bases. Trimming removed 6 bases from V and 1 base from J; junction bases left unmatched: 5. The CDR3 consists of 14 residues. Germline loops: CDR1 SGHRS, CDR2 YFSETQ. The CDR3 nucleotides are TGCGCCAGCACCGTAGCGGGGTCCCAAGAGACCCAGTACTTC. The encoded protein is CASTVAGSQETQYF.

This clone was detected only a few times. Other DNA sequences from this sample encode an identical CDR3 as well. The chain links TRBV29-1 to TRBJ2-2, with TRBD2 matching over 14 bases. The CDR3 length is 14 residues. The V gene end was trimmed by 6 bases and the J gene end by 5 bases; junction bases not matched to a gene: 2. Germline V lookup: CDR1 SQVTM, CDR2 ANQGSEA. CDR3: CSVRLAGGTGELFF. DNA of the CDR3: TGCAGCGTCCGACTAGCGGGGGGGACCGGGGAGCTGTTTTTT.

There are a few counts of this clone. V and J are TRBV2 and TRBJ1-2; weak D call: TRBD1 (6 bases). Trimming removed 7 bases from V and 6 bases from J, with 24 bases in between. CDR1 is SNHLY and CDR2 is FYNNEI in the germline V gene. This CDR3 comprises 16 residues. CDR3 sequence reads: CASTGERGGSKDGYTF. In nucleotides, the CDR3 is TGTGCCAGCACGGGGGAGAGGGGGGGATCCAAGGATGGCTACACCTTC.

This sequence joins TRBV29-1 and TRBJ1-2, with D maybe TRBD1 (6 bases). V shed 7 bases and J shed 2 bases, with 8 bases lying between them. This CDR3 is 11 amino acids long. CDR1 and CDR2 from the germline V gene are SQVTM and ANQGSEA. The CDR3 bases are TGCAGCGGCCAGGGGAACTATGGCTACACCTTC. Protein product: CSGQGNYGYTF.

The V and J genes are TRBV2 and TRBJ1-1; TRBD1 is a possible D gene (5 bases). V was trimmed by 7 bases and J by 0 bases, leaving 9 bases between them. The CDR3 has 13 residues. Germline values: CDR1 SNHLY, CDR2 FYNNEI. The CDR3 DNA sequence: TGTGCCAGCAATAGGGGAATGAACACTGAAGCTTTCTTT. It codes for CASNRGMNTEAFF.

The genes are TRBV7-3 and TRBJ1-2, with 7 bases fitting TRBD1. The CDR3 is 14 amino acids. Germline CDR1 reads SGHTA; CDR2 reads FQGTGA. The ends lost 5 bases at V and 7 bases at J; junction bases unmatched: 10. CDR3 amino acids: CASSRDRESSGYTF. DNA for the CDR3: TGTGCCAGCAGCCGCGACAGGGAGTCGAGTGGCTACACCTTC.

This chain connects TRBV4-3 to TRBJ2-1; 10 bases map to TRBD2. This CDR3 is 16 amino acids long. From germline, CDR1 is LGHNA and CDR2 YSLEER. The trim removed 4 bases at V and 10 bases at J, leaving 13 bases unmatched. CDR3 in DNA: TGCGCCAGCAGCCCCTCCCAACTAGCGGGGCCGGGCGAGCAGTTCTTC. Its translation is CASSPSQLAGPGEQFF.

The chain couples TRBV7-9 to TRBJ1-1, with D possibly being TRBD1 (6 bases). Germline assignment: CDR1 SEHNR and CDR2 FQNEAQ (reference sequence). V gave up 1 base and J gave up 2 bases, with 11 bases separating them. This CDR3 has 15 residues. CDR3 protein: CASSLVGRGNTEAFF. For the CDR3, the DNA is TGTGCCAGCAGCTTAGTAGGCAGGGGAAACACTGAAGCTTTCTTT. The complete variable domain, with remaining parts taken from reference TRBV7-9 and TRBJ1-1, reads DTGVSQNPRHKITKRGQNVTFRCDPISEHNRLYWYRQTLGQGPEFLTYFQNEAQLEKSRLLSDRFSAERPKGSFSTLEIQRTEQGDSAMYLCASSLVGRGNTEAFFGQGTRLTVV.

The rearrangement joins TRBV27 to TRBJ1-2; 7 bases match TRBD1. From germline, CDR1 is MNHEY and CDR2 SMNVEV (reference sequence). With 4 bases clipped from V and 4 bases from J, the junction kept 9 bases outside the gene matches. CDR3 size: 15 residues. CDR3 residues: CASSSRDSLPYGYTF. CDR3 DNA sequence: TGTGCCAGCAGTTCTAGGGACAGCTTACCCTATGGCTACACCTTC.

DNA of the CDR3: TGCGCCAGCAGCTTGGCTGGACAGTACTCTGGAAACACCATATATTTT. It translates to CASSLAGQYSGNTIYF. This sequence joins TRBV5-1 and TRBJ1-3; D may be TRBD1 (6 bases). Trimming took 0 bases from V and 0 from J, leaving 10 bases between them. This CDR3 comprises 16 residues. Germline V CDR1 and CDR2: SGHRS, YFSETQ.

This sequence joins TRBV7-6 and TRBJ1-4, with D maybe TRBD1 (5 bases). V was clipped by 6 bases and J by 0 bases, with 8 bases between them. Germline loops: CDR1 SGHVS, CDR2 FNYEAQ. The CDR3 loop spans 14 amino acids. CDR3 DNA sequence: TGTGCCAGCAGGCGGACACCAACTAATGAAAAACTGTTTTTT. Its protein is CASRRTPTNEKLFF.

The chain carries TRBV6-6 and TRBJ1-6; D remains unclear. The CDR3 consists of 15 residues. V lost 0 bases and J 13 bases, leaving 16 bases between the germline ends. CDR1 MNHNY and CDR2 SVGAGI come from the germline V gene (reference sequence). The CDR3 coding sequence is TGTGCCAGCAGTTACTCAGGCGACGGCCTAGCGCCCCTCCACTTT. Translation gives CASSYSGDGLAPLHF.

This rearrangement joins TRBV4-1 to TRBJ2-7, with a possible D match to TRBD1 (5 bases). CDR3 length equals 15 residues. Germline loops: CDR1 MGHRA, CDR2 YSYEKL. The V end was cut by 0 bases, the J end by 6 bases, with 15 bases between. This CDR3 reads CASSQEPRQFTEQYF. CDR3 coding DNA: TGCGCCAGCAGCCAAGAGCCCCGACAGTTCACCGAGCAGTACTTC.

This clone appeared once. The chain uses TRBV21-1 and TRBJ1-6; the D call TRBD1 from the table was never checked on the DNA. TRBV21-1 is a listed pseudogene. This CDR3 is built from 15 residues. The chain's CDR3 is CASSKGTEANSPLHF. The CDR3 bases are TGTGCCAGCAGCAAAGGGACAGAAGCCAATTCACCCCTCCACTTT.